The 25 T cell receptor beta chains given below trace back to one sample, sequenced in a study of graft-versus-host responses after intestinal transplantation. The data were produced by immunoSEQ multiplex PCR, yet TCRdb's version contains in-frame clones alone and is incomplete. The table shows 20,000 or so clones, with 82% occurring only once. Material: PBMCs, obtained 14 days after transplant. Every receptor here comes from a human patient who received an intestinal transplant, so some T cells may come from the graft donor.

J is TRBJ2-1 and V is TRBV6-6, with TRBD1 as a possible D gene (5 bases). V was trimmed by 3 bases and J by 9 bases, leaving 12 bases between them. CDR1 is MNHNY and CDR2 is SVGAGI in the germline V gene (reference sequence). The CDR3 spans 13 residues. The CDR3 is CASSYGAQSEQFF. CDR3 sequence (DNA): TGTGCCAGCAGTTATGGGGCGCAGAGTGAGCAGTTCTTC.

This chain connects TRBV4-2 to TRBJ2-7; the D gene is possibly TRBD1 (6 bases). V gave up 0 bases and J gave up 2 bases, with 8 bases separating them. From germline, CDR1 is LGHNA and CDR2 YNFKEQ. The CDR3 has 14 residues. DNA of the CDR3: TGTGCCAGCAGCCAAGACAGGGGTACCTACGAGCAGTACTTC. Amino acids: CASSQDRGTYEQYF.

The rearrangement links TRBV5-1 to TRBJ2-7; D call uncertain. Germline V gives CDR1 SGHRS, CDR2 YFSETQ. The V end was cut by 3 bases, the J end by 1 base, with 8 bases between. CDR3 size: 13 residues. CDR3 amino acids: CASSSDGSYEQYF. In DNA, the CDR3 is TGCGCCAGCAGCTCGGACGGTTCCTACGAGCAGTACTTC. The full variable domain, rest sourced from reference TRBV5-1 and TRBJ2-7, is KAGVTQTPRYLIKTRGQQVTLSCSPISGHRSVSWYQQTPGQGLQFLFEYFSETQRNKGNFPGRFSGRQFSNSRSEMNVSTLELGDSALYLCASSSDGSYEQYFGPGTRLTVT.

This chain links TRBV5-1 with TRBJ2-1, with TRBD2 matching over 7 bases. The V gene end was trimmed by 4 bases and the J gene end by 5 bases; junction bases not matched to a gene: 12. Germline CDR1 is SGHRS and CDR2 is YFSETQ. CDR3 size: 16 residues. The CDR3 nucleotides read TGCGCCAGCAGCCCCACCCTGGGGGGGACCGACAATGAGCAGTTCTTC. Its protein product is CASSPTLGGTDNEQFF.

The chain is built from TRBV19 and TRBJ2-1; 11 positions agree with TRBD2. There are 15 residues in the CDR3. J was trimmed by 2 bases and V by 4 bases; bases with no gene match: 1. In germline, CDR1 is LNHDA, CDR2 SQIVND (reference sequence). The CDR3 reads CASSKGLAAYNEQFF. The CDR3 DNA sequence: TGTGCCAGTAGTAAGGGACTAGCGGCCTACAATGAGCAGTTCTTC.

This clone was picked up one time. The chain is built from TRBV6-6 and TRBJ2-7; 9 bases are a match to TRBD2. V trimming: 6 bases; J trimming: 0 bases; junction bases outside the gene matches: 6. Germline V gives CDR1 MNHNY, CDR2 SVGAGI (reference sequence). The CDR3 contains 15 residues. The CDR3 nucleotides read TGTGCCAGCAGAGTTAGCGGGAGTCACTCCTACGAGCAGTACTTC. Protein sequence: CASRVSGSHSYEQYF.

This chain joins TRBV7-8 and TRBJ2-7; D uncertain. With 0 bases removed from V and 2 bases from J, the gap between germline ends came to 5 bases. In germline, CDR1 is SGHVS, CDR2 FQNEAQ. CDR3 length equals 13 residues. The CDR3 region has the DNA TGTGCCAGCAGCTTAGCAGGTACCTACGAGCAGTACTTC. As protein: CASSLAGTYEQYF.

V and J are TRBV7-9 and TRBJ1-1; D unclear. Per germline, CDR1 SEHNR and CDR2 FQNEAQ (reference sequence). The V gene lost 5 bases and the J gene lost 4 bases, with 5 bases spanning the gap. CDR3 length: 11 amino acids. CDR3 loop: CASSKATEAFF. The CDR3, as DNA: TGTGCCAGCAGCAAGGCCACTGAAGCTTTCTTT.

This rearrangement joins TRBV5-6 to TRBJ2-2; D may be TRBD1 (5 bases). CDR3 length equals 15 residues. The germline V gene has CDR1 SGHDT and CDR2 YYEEEE. Between the trimmed V and J ends, which lost 1 base and 5 bases, there was a span of 12 bases. This CDR3 is CASSLQGVGTGELFF. CDR3 in DNA: TGTGCCAGCAGCTTGCAAGGGGTAGGGACCGGGGAGCTGTTTTTT.

The rearrangement joins TRBV11-2 to TRBJ1-2; no firm D call. Germline values: CDR1 SGHAT, CDR2 FQNNGV. The CDR3 runs to 14 residues. Trimming stripped 4 bases from V and 4 bases from J, with 13 bases between. The CDR3, as DNA: TGTGCCAGCAGCTCCCGGCGGCTACCCTATGGCTACACCTTC. As protein: CASSSRRLPYGYTF.

The genes are TRBV28 and TRBJ2-1, with TRBD2 matching 13 bases. J was trimmed by 0 bases and V by 4 bases; bases with no gene match: 12. The length of the CDR3 is 20 residues. Germline loops: CDR1 MDHEN, CDR2 SYDVKM. CDR3: CASSSRGLAGLRGSYNEQFF. CDR3 nucleotide sequence: TGTGCCAGCAGTTCCCGGGGACTAGCGGGACTCAGGGGCTCCTACAATGAGCAGTTCTTC.

V is TRBV29-1 and J is TRBJ2-5, with 10 nucleotides matching TRBD2. The V gene's germline CDR1 is SQVTM and CDR2 ANQGSEA. The ends lost 7 bases at V and 1 base at J; junction bases unmatched: 6. CDR3 length: 14 residues. The CDR3 DNA reads as TGCAGCGCAGAACTAGCGGGGTTCCAAGAGACCCAGTACTTC. Its protein product is CSAELAGFQETQYF.

This chain joins TRBV28 and TRBJ2-7; D is possibly TRBD2 (5 bases). The CDR3 length is 15 residues. Germline V gene data show CDR1 as MDHEN and CDR2 as SYDVKM. V was shortened by 4 bases and J by 0 bases, with 13 bases between the two germline ends. CDR3 region: CASSSSGYYSYEQYF. The CDR3 DNA reads as TGTGCCAGCAGTTCCTCGGGGTACTACTCCTACGAGCAGTACTTC.

The chain recombines TRBV2 with TRBJ2-3; 11 nucleotides match TRBD2. CDR1 is SNHLY, CDR2 FYNNEI, per germline. V shed 8 bases, J shed 2 bases, and the junction held 12 bases outside the gene matches. CDR3 length: 17 amino acids. The CDR3 region has the DNA TGTGCCAGCTGGCCTAGCGGGAGGCCGGCACCCACAGATACGCAGTATTTT. Translation: CASWPSGRPAPTDTQYF.

The chain carries TRBV18 and TRBJ2-7; 8 bases align to TRBD1. V lost 6 bases to trimming and J lost 4 bases; unmatched junction nucleotides: 5. CDR1 is KGHSH and CDR2 is LQKENI in the germline V gene. The CDR3 consists of 13 residues. The DNA of the CDR3 is TGTGCCAGCTCCCAGGACAGGGCGTACGAGCAGTACTTC. Translated: CASSQDRAYEQYF.

This chain connects TRBV25-1 to TRBJ2-3; D possibly corresponds to TRBD2 (6 bases). Germline CDR1 reads MGHDK; CDR2 reads SYGVNS. This CDR3 is 14 amino acids long. Trimming took off 6 bases at V and 1 base at J, with 11 bases between the two ends. The CDR3, as DNA: TGTGCCAGCAGCCTTAGGGAGGGCACAGATACGCAGTATTTT. This translates into CASSLREGTDTQYF.

The V and J genes are TRBV21-1 and TRBJ1-5; TRBD1 is taken as the D call from the table, unchecked against the DNA. TRBV21-1 constitutes a pseudogene. This CDR3 spans 17 amino acids. The CDR3 is CASSPPRDRPLRQPQHF. CDR3 coding DNA: TGTGCCAGCAGCCCGCCCCGGGACAGGCCCCTGAGGCAGCCCCAGCATTTT.

This clone has a single count. The rearrangement joins TRBV27 to TRBJ2-3; possibly TRBD2 for D (6 bases). The CDR3 runs 15 residues. Germline assignment: CDR1 MNHEY and CDR2 SMNVEV (reference sequence). V was cut by 8 bases and J by 1 base, with 16 bases left in between. In DNA form, the CDR3 reads TGTGCCAGCTTCCCCCCGGGACTTCGCACAGATACGCAGTATTTT. It codes for CASFPPGLRTDTQYF.

The chain employs TRBV5-1 and TRBJ2-2; TRBD2 matches at 11 bases. The germline CDR1 and CDR2 sequences are SGHRS and YFSETQ. With 2 bases clipped from V and 4 bases from J, the junction kept 4 bases outside the gene matches. The CDR3 sequence is 16 residues long. The CDR3 reads CASSFGLAGRTGELFF. The CDR3 region has the DNA TGCGCCAGCAGCTTTGGACTAGCGGGCCGCACCGGGGAGCTGTTTTTT. Filled out from reference TRBV5-1 and TRBJ2-2, the complete variable domain reads KAGVTQTPRYLIKTRGQQVTLSCSPISGHRSVSWYQQTPGQGLQFLFEYFSETQRNKGNFPGRFSGRQFSNSRSEMNVSTLELGDSALYLCASSFGLAGRTGELFFGEGSRLTVL.

The rearrangement joins TRBV5-6 to TRBJ2-3; no clear D gene. Germline V gene sequence: CDR1 SGHDT, CDR2 YYEEEE. V was cut by 3 bases and J by 4 bases, with 9 bases left in between. The length of the CDR3 is 13 residues. As DNA, the CDR3 is TGTGCCAGCAGCTCCATGTTAGCAGATACGCAGTATTTT. Residues: CASSSMLADTQYF.

V and J are TRBV2 and TRBJ2-3, with a weak D call TRBD2 (5 bases). V was cut by 6 bases and J by 7 bases, with 14 bases left in between. This CDR3 is built from 13 residues. CDR1 and CDR2 from the germline V gene are SNHLY and FYNNEI. The CDR3 sequence is CASRPLVGYTQYF. Here the CDR3 DNA reads TGTGCCAGCAGGCCACTAGTGGGCTATACGCAGTATTTT.

Only one count was recorded for this clone. The CDR3 loop is CASTAGFSYEQYF. As DNA, the CDR3 is TGTGCCAGCACCGCAGGGTTTTCGTACGAGCAGTACTTC. V is TRBV6-5 and J is TRBJ2-7; a weak D match, TRBD1 (5 bases). Deletions cut 7 bases from V and 4 bases from J, with 14 bases between. Germline-derived CDR1 and CDR2 are MNHEY and SVGAGI. The CDR3 sequence is 13 residues long.

The rearrangement links TRBV2 to TRBJ1-3; TRBD1 agrees at 7 bases. From germline, CDR1 is SNHLY and CDR2 FYNNEI. The length of the CDR3 is 12 residues. The V gene end was trimmed by 8 bases and the J gene end by 4 bases; junction bases not matched to a gene: 2. The CDR3 loop is CASGQAGNTIYF. Here the CDR3 DNA reads TGTGCCAGCGGACAGGCGGGAAACACCATATATTTT.

The J gene is TRBJ2-7, the V gene TRBV6-6, with D unresolved. CDR1 is MNHNY, CDR2 SVGAGI, per germline (reference sequence). Trimming took 0 bases from V and 2 from J, leaving 8 bases between them. The CDR3 totals 14 residues. The CDR3 is CASSYSDGPYEQYF. The DNA of the CDR3 is TGTGCCAGCAGTTACTCTGACGGACCCTACGAGCAGTACTTC.

V and J are TRBV11-3 and TRBJ1-1; D is ambiguous. Germline V gene data show CDR1 as SGHNT and CDR2 as YENEEA. The V end was cut by 5 bases, the J end by 4 bases, with 11 bases between. The CDR3 has 13 amino acids. For the CDR3, the DNA is TGTGCCAGCAGCCTGGACGTTACCACTGAAGCTTTCTTT. Its translation: CASSLDVTTEAFF.